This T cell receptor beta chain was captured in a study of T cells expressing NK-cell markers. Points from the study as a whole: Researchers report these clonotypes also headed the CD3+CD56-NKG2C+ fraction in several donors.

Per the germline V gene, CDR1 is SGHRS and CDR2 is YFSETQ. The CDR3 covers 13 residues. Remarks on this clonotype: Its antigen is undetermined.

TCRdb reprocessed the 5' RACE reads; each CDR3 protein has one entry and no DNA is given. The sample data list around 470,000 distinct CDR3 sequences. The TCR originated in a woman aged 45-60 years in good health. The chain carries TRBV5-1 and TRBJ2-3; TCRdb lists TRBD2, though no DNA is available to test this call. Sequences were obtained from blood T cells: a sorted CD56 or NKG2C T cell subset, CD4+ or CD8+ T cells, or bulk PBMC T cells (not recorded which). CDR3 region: CASSSSVTDTQYF. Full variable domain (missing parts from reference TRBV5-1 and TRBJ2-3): KAGVTQTPRYLIKTRGQQVTLSCSPISGHRSVSWYQQTPGQGLQFLFEYFSETQRNKGNFPGRFSGRQFSNSRSEMNVSTLELGDSALYLCASSSSVTDTQYFGPGTRLTVL.